The clone carrying this T cell receptor beta chain appeared a single time. What it binds is unknown. Generated by immunoSEQ multiplex PCR, the TCRdb table keeps only in-frame clones and is missing some. Altogether roughly 30,000 clones are present, approximately 90% being singletons, with the ten largest covering about 4.9%. The CDR3 consists of 11 residues. Germline V gives CDR1 SGHDT, CDR2 YYEEEE. Trimming shortened V by 5 bases and J by 8 bases, and 10 bases separated the two germline ends. The sample comes from a study of neoadjuvant nivolumab and ipilimumab in lung cancer. Study outcomes and limitations: Resected-tumor TCR richness correlated positively with pretherapy blood richness. Only two of four nivolumab-treated tumors gained richness and clonality by surgery. TCR richness and clonality were higher in tumors than adjacent uninvolved lung.

The specimen was peripheral blood, collected after neoadjuvant nivolumab, alone or with ipilimumab, at or shortly before surgery. The chain uses TRBV5-6 and TRBJ1-1, with no clear D. The receptor was isolated from an adult with non-small cell lung cancer. The CDR3 DNA reads TGTGCCAGCAGGTACGGGCCCGAAGCTTTCTTT. Encoded protein: CASRYGPEAFF.